Below, 19 T cell receptor beta chains from the same sample are listed, as sequenced in a study of cytomegalovirus exposure and HLA in healthy donors. The method was immunoSEQ multiplex PCR; TCRdb's version includes in-frame clones alone and lacks a portion of them. The table shows roughly 60,000 clones, with around 94% occurring only once. Sequencing used PBMCs. All receptors come from a man younger than 30 in good health and CMV-seronegative.

This rearrangement joins TRBV27 to TRBJ2-7; 13 bases align to TRBD2. CDR3 size: 15 residues. Germline V gene sequence: CDR1 MNHEY, CDR2 SMNVEV (reference sequence). Trimming took 4 bases from V and 2 from J; bases not matched to a gene: 2. The CDR3 protein is CASSSGLAGTYEQYF. The DNA of the CDR3 is TGTGCCAGCAGTTCGGGACTAGCGGGGACCTACGAGCAGTACTTC.

The rearrangement uses TRBV9 and TRBJ2-2, with TRBD2 as a possible D gene (6 bases). The germline V and J ends were trimmed by 1 base and 1 base, with 8 bases remaining between them. CDR1 SGDLS and CDR2 YYNGEE come from the germline V gene. The CDR3 spans 15 residues. The DNA for the CDR3 is TGTGCCAGCAGCGTAAGTAGCGGGAACACCGGGGAGCTGTTTTTT. It translates to CASSVSSGNTGELFF. The variable domain in full, completed from reference TRBV9 and TRBJ2-2, reads DSGVTQTPKHLITATGQRVTLRCSPRSGDLSVYWYQQSLDQGLQFLIQYYNGEERAKGNILERFSAQQFPDLHSELNLSSLELGDSALYFCASSVSSGNTGELFFGEGSRLTVL.

This clone was seen only once. The junction departs from germline at one end; a sequencing error may be responsible. The chain joins TRBV5-1 to TRBJ2-1, with D perhaps being TRBD1 or TRBD2 (7 bases each). The CDR3 totals 16 residues. From germline, CDR1 is SGHRS and CDR2 YFSETQ. This CDR3 is CATSRGASGVYNEQFF. CDR3 nucleotides: TGCGCCACCAGCAGGGGGGCTAGCGGAGTATACAATGAGCAGTTCTTC.

This chain joins TRBV29-1 and TRBJ1-4; no definite D call. Germline CDR1 SQVTM, CDR2 ANQGSEA. The CDR3 extends over 13 amino acids. Trimming removed 5 bases from V and 8 bases from J, with 15 bases in between. The CDR3 DNA sequence: TGCAGCGTTTCTAGCACGGCGGGGGAAAAACTGTTTTTT. Residues: CSVSSTAGEKLFF.

The rearrangement uses TRBV7-2 and TRBJ2-3; D is unclear. V lost 0 bases and J lost 5, with 9 bases in between. Per the germline V gene, CDR1 is SGHTA and CDR2 is FQGNSA. This CDR3 comprises 14 residues. The CDR3 loop reads CASSLAAVKDTQYF. CDR3 DNA: TGTGCCAGCAGCTTAGCGGCTGTAAAAGATACGCAGTATTTT.

V usage is TRBV9 and J usage is TRBJ2-3; D is ambiguous. Trimming cost V 1 base and J 5 bases, with 8 bases left between them. The CDR3 length is 13 residues. The germline V gene has CDR1 SGDLS and CDR2 YYNGEE. Written as DNA, the CDR3 is TGTGCCAGCAGCGTAAACCGCGAAGATACGCAGTATTTT. This codes for CASSVNREDTQYF. Based on the CDR3 plus reference TRBV9 and TRBJ2-3, the full variable domain is DSGVTQTPKHLITATGQRVTLRCSPRSGDLSVYWYQQSLDQGLQFLIQYYNGEERAKGNILERFSAQQFPDLHSELNLSSLELGDSALYFCASSVNREDTQYFGPGTRLTVL.

The chain is built from TRBV27 and TRBJ1-1, with 7 bases lining up with TRBD1. Germline V gene lookup returns CDR1 MNHEY and CDR2 SMNVEV (reference sequence). The CDR3 runs to 16 residues. V trimming: 5 bases; J trimming: 1 base; junction bases outside the gene matches: 10. The CDR3 sequence is CASSPGTVTENTEAFF. CDR3 in DNA: TGTGCCAGCAGTCCCGGGACAGTTACGGAGAACACTGAAGCTTTCTTT.

This clone was detected once. V and J are TRBV30 and TRBJ2-5; 9 nucleotides align to TRBD2. CDR3 length: 15 amino acids. The germline CDR1 and CDR2 sequences are GTSNPN and SVGIG (reference sequence). Trimming took 5 bases from V and 0 from J; bases not matched to a gene: 7. The CDR3 DNA sequence: TGTGCCTGGGGTCCGCTAGCGGGGTACCAAGAGACCCAGTACTTC. This translates into CAWGPLAGYQETQYF.

This clone was seen a handful of times. This chain connects TRBV6-1 to TRBJ1-5; TRBD1 aligns across 7 bases. The V and J ends lost 4 bases and 0 bases, in that order; junction bases with no gene match: 3. The CDR3 totals 15 residues. The germline gives CDR1 MNHNS, CDR2 SASEGT. The CDR3 sequence is CASSGQGFSNQPQHF. In DNA, the CDR3 is TGTGCCAGCAGTGGACAGGGATTTAGCAATCAGCCCCAGCATTTT.

The chain recombines TRBV4-1 with TRBJ2-5, with D tentatively TRBD2 (6 bases). The CDR3 runs to 17 residues. The germline V gene encodes CDR1 MGHRA and CDR2 YSYEKL. V was cut by 1 base and J by 0 bases, with 15 bases left in between. CDR3 DNA: TGCGCCAGCAGCCAAGGGATGTCTAGCGAGTACCAAGAGACCCAGTACTTC. Translated: CASSQGMSSEYQETQYF.

The chain recombines TRBV15 with TRBJ2-7; the D is unclear. This CDR3 is built from 14 residues. Per germline, CDR1 LNHNV and CDR2 YYDKDF (reference sequence). Trimming cost V 0 bases and J 3 bases, with 9 bases left between them. The CDR3 loop reads CATSRERQGYEQYF. The CDR3 DNA reads TGTGCCACCAGCAGAGAAAGACAAGGCTACGAGCAGTACTTC.

The J gene is TRBJ1-3, the V gene TRBV6-5; 8 bases map to TRBD1. This CDR3 has 15 amino acids. Germline V gene lookup returns CDR1 MNHEY and CDR2 SVGAGI. J lost 4 bases, V lost 3 bases, and 5 bases had no gene match. CDR3 residues: CASSYSGQGGNTIYF. CDR3 nucleotide sequence: TGTGCCAGCAGTTATTCTGGACAGGGCGGAAACACCATATATTTT.

The V and J genes are TRBV6-1 and TRBJ1-5; TRBD1 matches at 11 bases. CDR1 MNHNS and CDR2 SASEGT come from the germline V gene. This CDR3 has 13 amino acids. The CDR3 nucleotides are TGTGCTTCCGGGACAGGGGGTTGGCAGCCCCAGCATTTT. Its translation: CASGTGGWQPQHF.

Comment on this clone: Compared with germline, one end of the junction differs, possibly owing to a read error. The V and J genes are TRBV2 and TRBJ2-1; possibly TRBD2 for D (6 bases). Germline assignment: CDR1 SNHLY and CDR2 FYNNEI. This CDR3 is 15 amino acids long. The CDR3 here is CASRVLGGTYNKQFF. For the CDR3, the DNA is TGTGCCAGCAGGGTCCTAGGCGGGACCTACAATAAGCAGTTCTTC.

The gene calls are TRBV6-4 and TRBJ2-5, with 11 bases fitting TRBD2. The germline V gene encodes CDR1 MRHNA and CDR2 SNTAGT. This CDR3 spans 15 amino acids. V trimming: 3 bases; J trimming: 5 bases; junction bases outside the gene matches: 5. CDR3 residues: CASSEPSGRWETQYF. As DNA, the CDR3 is TGTGCCAGCAGTGAGCCTAGCGGGAGGTGGGAGACCCAGTACTTC.

The chain recombines TRBV27 with TRBJ2-2; no reliable D call. Germline CDR1 and CDR2: MNHEY and SMNVEV (reference sequence). The CDR3 runs 13 residues. Trimming stripped 9 bases from V and 4 bases from J, with 12 bases between. The CDR3 nucleotides read TGTGCCAGAAAAGAAGGAGTCACCGGGGAGCTGTTTTTT. This codes for CARKEGVTGELFF.

V usage is TRBV4-1 and J usage is TRBJ1-2, with 8 bases lining up with TRBD1. Germline loops: CDR1 MGHRA, CDR2 YSYEKL. The junction had 4 bases not matched to a gene; V was cut back by 1 base and J by 3 bases. The CDR3 has 15 residues. The CDR3 coding sequence is TGCGCCAGCAGCCAAGTCGAGACAGGGGACTATGGCTACACCTTC. Amino acid sequence: CASSQVETGDYGYTF.

The chain has TRBV28 and TRBJ2-2; no clear D. Germline CDR1 and CDR2: MDHEN and SYDVKM. Trimming took 9 bases from V and 4 from J, leaving 18 bases between them. The CDR3 is made up of 15 amino acids. CDR3 DNA sequence: TGTGCCAGTAATACCGGAGATCGGGTCACCGGGGAGCTGTTTTTT. Translated: CASNTGDRVTGELFF.

The chain carries TRBV9 and TRBJ1-1, with unresolved D. Trimming shortened V by 2 bases and J by 1 base, and 9 bases separated the two germline ends. CDR3 length equals 14 residues. Germline CDR1 is SGDLS and CDR2 is YYNGEE. The DNA of the CDR3 is TGTGCCAGCAGCGTGTCAGGAACGAACACTGAAGCTTTCTTT. Its protein is CASSVSGTNTEAFF.